Following are 2 T cell receptor beta chains from one sample sequenced in a study of CD8 T cells in ankylosing spondylitis. TCRdb independently ran MiXCR on the 5' RACE reads; one entry per CDR3 protein. Of roughly 280,000 distinct CDR3 sequences listed, around 19% were seen once; the top ten hold roughly 8%. The sample consisted of blood, either unsorted or a sorted T cell fraction (not recorded which). The receptors come from a male donor with ankylosing spondylitis or in good health (not recorded which).

This clonotype was counted between two and nine times. CDR3 protein: CSARGQGARNQPQHF. The DNA for the CDR3 is TGCAGTGCTAGGGGACAGGGGGCCCGCAATCAGCCCCAGCATTTT. The chain is built from TRBV20-1 and TRBJ1-5; 12 positions agree with TRBD1. Looked up from germline, CDR1 is DFQATT and CDR2 is SNEGSKA (reference sequence). This CDR3 is 15 amino acids long. V lost 3 bases and J lost 2; bases outside the gene matches: 2.

Regarding this clonotype: One end of the junction is discordant with germline, which a read error may explain. The genes are TRBV20-1 and TRBJ2-5, with TRBD2 identical over 10 bases. CDR1 and CDR2 from the germline V gene are DFQATT and SNEGSKA (reference sequence). The CDR3 runs to 17 residues. CDR3 DNA: TGCAGTGCAAGAGGGGGGCTAGCGGGAGTAAGGCAAGAGACCCAGTACTTC. Its protein is CSARGGLAGVRQETQYF.